These T cell receptor beta chains were read from a single sample in a study of T-cell reconstitution after alpha-beta-depleted transplantation in children. Via MiXCR, TCRdb re-called the PCR reads, giving one row per CDR3 protein. Of more than 550,000 distinct CDR3 sequences in the sample, over 9.5% were seen once. Sequenced material: PBMCs from the stem cell graft donor, taken from the stem cell graft. The receptors shown here come from a human donor who donated a stem cell graft to a child with acute myeloid leukemia. Both conserved end residues are part of each CDR3. The D gene is left open where the match is weak. Clone size is stated in some rows and not others, as once, few, many or a class when expanded.

TRBJ2-7 TRBV6-5 NA NA CASTGSGSEQYF TGTGCCAGCACGGGTAGCGGCAGCGAGCAGTACTTC
TRBJ2-3 TRBV7-9 few TRBD2 CASSLPLAGGSDTQYF TGTGCCAGCAGCTTGCCGCTAGCGGGAGGATCAGATACGCAGTATTTT
TRBJ1-1 TRBV24-1 few TRBD1 CATSRWDRANTEAFF TGTGCCACCAGCCGGTGGGACAGGGCCAACACTGAAGCTTTCTTT
TRBJ2-3 TRBV27 NA NA CASSSAGSNTDTQYF TGTGCCAGCAGTTCGGCCGGGTCGAATACAGATACGCAGTATTTT
TRBJ2-1 TRBV5-1 few NA CASSPQTAPYNEQFF TGCGCCAGCAGCCCCCAAACGGCCCCCTACAATGAGCAGTTCTTC
TRBJ2-1 TRBV18 few NA CASSPKAVSYNEQFF TGTGCCAGCTCACCAAAGGCGGTCTCCTACAATGAGCAGTTCTTC
TRBJ2-7 TRBV20-1 few NA CSALQHRANGYEQYF TGCAGTGCTTTACAACACAGGGCAAATGGGTACGAGCAGTACTTC
TRBJ2-1 TRBV20-1 few NA CSAYSGSYNEQFF TGCAGTGCTTACAGCGGTTCCTACAATGAGCAGTTCTTC
TRBJ1-1 TRBV15 few NA CATSRTPGPQGTEAFF TGTGCCACCAGCAGGACCCCGGGACCGCAGGGCACTGAAGCTTTCTTT
TRBJ2-7 TRBV5-1 NA NA CASSSGTRGPEQYF TGCGCCAGCAGCTCCGGGACACGGGGCCCCGAGCAGTACTTC
TRBJ1-5 TRBV7-2 few NA CASRNGQGRNQPQHF TGTGCCAGCAGGAACGGCCAGGGGCGGAATCAGCCCCAGCATTTT
TRBJ2-5 TRBV6-2/TRBV6-3 NA NA CASSHPSPQGRETQYF TGTGCCAGCAGTCACCCATCCCCTCAGGGGCGAGAGACCCAGTACTTC
TRBJ2-7 TRBV29-1 NA NA CSVEGGVESYEQYF TGCAGCGTTGAAGGAGGGGTCGAGTCCTACGAGCAGTACTTC
TRBJ2-1 TRBV5-4 many NA CASSLPAQGKNEQFF TGTGCCAGCAGCTTGCCCGCGCAGGGTAAGAATGAGCAGTTCTTC
TRBJ2-7 TRBV29-1 NA TRBD2 CSVEGPGGLAGGSNEQYF TGCAGCGTTGAAGGTCCAGGGGGACTAGCGGGAGGCTCGAACGAGCAGTACTTC
TRBJ2-1 TRBV18 few TRBD1 CASSPWTGGDEQFF TGTGCCAGCTCACCCTGGACAGGGGGCGATGAGCAGTTCTTC
TRBJ2-7 TRBV3-1 NA NA CASSQEGRTTDEQYF TGTGCCAGCAGCCAAGAAGGTCGAACGACGGACGAGCAGTACTTC
TRBJ1-2 TRBV15 few NA CATSAPGEANYGYTF TGTGCCACCAGCGCCCCAGGGGAAGCTAACTATGGCTACACCTTC
TRBJ2-3 TRBV21-1 many NA CASSALSLAFLPDTQYF TGTGCCAGCAGCGCGCTCTCTCTAGCGTTTCTCCCAGATACGCAGTATTTT
TRBJ2-1 TRBV10-3 few NA CAISESRGSGLDEQFF TGTGCCATCAGTGAGTCGAGAGGGAGTGGTCTTGATGAGCAGTTCTTC
TRBJ1-1 TRBV7-8 NA NA CASNPGVVNTEAFF TGTGCCAGCAATCCAGGGGTGGTGAACACTGAAGCTTTCTTT
TRBJ2-1 TRBV6-2/TRBV6-3 few NA CASKSQGHEQFF TGTGCCAGCAAAAGTCAGGGCCATGAGCAGTTCTTC
TRBJ2-1 TRBV6-5 many TRBD2 CASSYETGTRSRNEQFF TGTGCCAGCAGTTACGAGACCGGGACTAGGTCGCGTAATGAGCAGTTCTTC
TRBJ1-1 TRBV4-3 many NA CASSQDTALNTEAFF TGCGCCAGCAGCCAAGATACAGCCTTGAACACTGAAGCTTTCTTT
TRBJ2-3 TRBV7-9 NA NA CASSGVKEDTQYF TGTGCCAGCAGCGGGGTCAAGGAAGATACGCAGTATTTT
TRBJ2-7 TRBV20-1 few TRBD1 CSARVLPQGREQYF TGCAGTGCTAGAGTACTTCCACAGGGGAGAGAGCAGTACTTC
TRBJ1-3 TRBV6-2/TRBV6-3 few NA CASSYDALSGNTIYF TGTGCCAGCAGTTACGACGCACTATCGGGAAACACCATATATTTT
TRBJ2-6 TRBV7-3 few NA CASSHLRSGANVLTF TGTGCCAGCAGCCATCTTCGTTCTGGGGCCAACGTCCTGACTTTC
TRBJ2-5 TRBV29-1 many NA CSVVGQAPETQYF TGCAGCGTTGTCGGGCAGGCCCCAGAGACCCAGTACTTC
TRBJ1-2 TRBV19 many NA CASWVLGSGGYTF TGTGCCAGTTGGGTCCTAGGTAGCGGCGGCTACACCTTC
TRBJ2-3 TRBV6-6 NA NA CASVARELDTQYF TGTGCCAGCGTGGCACGGGAACTAGATACGCAGTATTTT
TRBJ2-7 TRBV27 few TRBD2 CASSLSGRHEQYF TGTGCCAGCAGTTTAAGCGGGAGACACGAGCAGTACTTC
TRBJ2-5 TRBV27 NA NA CASSSTRSQETQYF TGTGCCAGCAGTTCAACCAGATCCCAAGAGACCCAGTACTTC
TRBJ2-2 TRBV7-2 NA NA CASSSRGHLGSGELFF TGTGCCAGCAGCTCGAGGGGACATTTAGGGTCCGGGGAGCTGTTTTTT
TRBJ2-5 TRBV5-1 NA TRBD2 CASSSRKLAGQETQYF TGCGCCAGCAGCTCTAGAAAACTAGCGGGGCAAGAGACCCAGTACTTC
TRBJ1-2 TRBV2 NA NA CASSEGVASYGYTF TGTGCCAGCAGTGAAGGGGTAGCGAGCTATGGCTACACCTTC
TRBJ2-1 TRBV19 NA NA CASSIVEGQYNEQFF TGTGCCAGTAGTATAGTTGAAGGGCAGTACAATGAGCAGTTCTTC
TRBJ1-2 TRBV24-1 NA NA CATSEGASGGYGYTF TGTGCCACCAGTGAGGGGGCCTCTGGGGGGTATGGCTACACCTTC
TRBJ2-7 TRBV18 few NA CASSPGTGILYEQYF TGTGCCAGCTCACCAGGAACAGGGATTCTATACGAGCAGTACTTC
TRBJ2-7 TRBV20-1 many TRBD1 CSARVGQGGTYEQYF TGCAGTGCTAGAGTGGGACAGGGGGGAACCTACGAGCAGTACTTC
TRBJ2-7 TRBV4-2 NA NA CASSQDRGQVYEQYF TGTGCCAGCAGCCAAGATAGAGGGCAGGTCTACGAGCAGTACTTC
TRBJ2-4 TRBV6-5 NA TRBD2 CASSYSRVTAGGDGIQYF TGTGCCAGCAGTTACTCGAGAGTTACGGCGGGAGGAGATGGCATTCAGTACTTC
TRBJ2-2 TRBV4-2 many TRBD1 CASSQAGGFNTGELFF TGTGCCAGCAGCCAAGCAGGGGGCTTTAACACCGGGGAGCTGTTTTTT
TRBJ2-1 TRBV6-2/TRBV6-3 few TRBD1 CASSGRQGPNEQFF TGTGCCAGCAGTGGTCGACAGGGCCCCAATGAGCAGTTCTTC
TRBJ2-1 TRBV28 NA NA CATIRPGVGGNEQFF TGTGCCACCATTCGACCCGGGGTGGGGGGCAATGAGCAGTTCTTC
TRBJ2-1 TRBV28 many NA CATTVYNEQFF TGTGCCACGACGGTCTACAATGAGCAGTTCTTC
TRBJ1-1 TRBV6-2/TRBV6-3 few NA CASGRGRPNTEAFF TGTGCCAGCGGTAGGGGCAGACCGAACACTGAAGCTTTCTTT
TRBJ2-2 TRBV6-2/TRBV6-3 many NA CASSPDTNTGELFF TGTGCCAGCAGTCCGGACACGAACACCGGGGAGCTGTTTTTT